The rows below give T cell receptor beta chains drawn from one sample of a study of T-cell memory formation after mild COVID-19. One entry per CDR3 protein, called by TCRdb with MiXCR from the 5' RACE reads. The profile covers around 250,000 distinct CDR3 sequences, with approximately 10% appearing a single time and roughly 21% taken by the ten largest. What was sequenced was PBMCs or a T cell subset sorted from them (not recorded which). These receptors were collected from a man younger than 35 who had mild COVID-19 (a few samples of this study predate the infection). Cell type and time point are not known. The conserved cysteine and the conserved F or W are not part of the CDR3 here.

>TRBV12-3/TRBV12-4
ASSPCLLVTYEQY
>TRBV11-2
ASSLLIFSAGNQETQY
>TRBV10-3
AISGGAEETQY
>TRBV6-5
ASSPGLRNIQY
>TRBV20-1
SASTGNTEAF
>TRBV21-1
ASSNGVGQSLR
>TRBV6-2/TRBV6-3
ASRLTGRDSPLH
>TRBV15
ATSSTPGVGDNEQF
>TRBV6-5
ASSYMSLGTEAF
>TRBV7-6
ASSLDYRGDSPLH
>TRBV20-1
SVGGGNEQF
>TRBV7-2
ASSPRQGRAF
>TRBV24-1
ATRTKTGEQF
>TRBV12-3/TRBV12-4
ASSNRGNYNEQF
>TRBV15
ATSTQRGGTYEQF
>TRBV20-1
SARDLGRTYGYT
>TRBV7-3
ASSPTASDRAKAF
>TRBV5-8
ASSVGLAGGLSGKNIQY
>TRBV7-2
ASSLSFIRDTQY
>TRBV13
ASSLGAGAVEQY
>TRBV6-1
ASSDRVRGTEAF
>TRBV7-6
ASSLASAPPSSYNEQF
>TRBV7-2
ASSPRVQRGTDTQY
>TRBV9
ASSALRDRGAEAF
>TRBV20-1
SAPPGGSGTDTQY
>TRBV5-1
ASSSFGLPGALSGANVLT
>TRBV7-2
ASSFDSRAGYT
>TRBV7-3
ASSPIGQGDYGYT